This T cell receptor beta chain originates from a study of technical replicates of blood from a few donors (dated by TCRdb to 2016 to 2017). To prepare the library, the immunoSEQ multiplex PCR assay was applied. The immuneACCESS repertoire file appears here via TCRdb, limited to in-frame rearrangements. These files lack a portion of the clones; in checked studies, under half of the deficit traces to unresolved V genes, and the cause of the others is not known. The sample table shows 35,000 to 50,000 clones, and around 96% are seen once. 0.35% to 0.45% of the sample is taken by the ten largest. Compared with germline, V lacks 1 base and J lacks 4 bases; bases without a gene match: 4. Reading from cysteine to phenylalanine, the CDR3 counts 15 amino acids. Only the CDR3 DNA stays, 45 bases, in frame from base 1. Looking up the germline V gene yields CDR1 MNHNS and CDR2 SASEGT. A word on this clone: The target of this receptor is not known. Base qualities are not recorded, but no much larger clone differs from it by a single base.

Input material: T cells isolated from PBMCs. The TCR was taken from a human donor in good health. In this chain, TRBV6-1 is recombined with TRBJ2-3, and TRBD2 aligns with 8 junction nucleotides. The CDR3 is CASSEGREVSDTQYF. The nucleotide sequence reads TGTGCCAGCAGTGAAGGGCGGGAGGTCTCAGATACGCAGTATTTT.